Presented here are 26 T cell receptor beta chains from one specimen sequenced in a study of blood T cell repertoires in COVID-19. Measured with immunoSEQ multiplex PCR; TCRdb has only the in-frame clones, and not every one. The sample lists 200,000 to 250,000 clones; about 78% were seen once. The sequencing input was peripheral blood. The receptors were sampled from a woman in her seventies with acute or convalescent COVID-19.

The chain uses TRBV7-9 and TRBJ1-6; 7 nucleotides match TRBD1. This CDR3 region has 15 residues. V was clipped by 1 base and J by 7 bases; unmatched bases: 4. Germline V lookup: CDR1 SEHNR, CDR2 FQNEAQ (reference sequence). CDR3 loop: CASSLGQGDNSPLHF. The DNA for the CDR3 is TGTGCCAGCAGCTTAGGACAGGGTGACAATTCACCCCTCCACTTT.

This clone has just a few counts. J is TRBJ2-1 and V is TRBV11-2, with D unclear. The germline gives CDR1 SGHAT, CDR2 FQNNGV. Trimming removed 5 bases from V and 1 base from J, with 12 bases in between. The CDR3 has 15 amino acids. CDR3 loop: CASSLQLTSYNEQFF. The DNA for the CDR3 is TGTGCCAGCAGCCTACAGCTCACTTCCTACAATGAGCAGTTCTTC.

The sample holds a few counts of this clone. V usage is TRBV18 and J usage is TRBJ2-3; 9 nucleotides align to TRBD1. V shed 3 bases and J 3 bases; nucleotides not matched to a gene: 13. Germline V gene lookup returns CDR1 KGHSH and CDR2 LQKENI. The CDR3 sequence is 18 residues long. The CDR3 bases are TGTGCCAGCTCACCGCAACTAATCGGGACAGGGAGTACAGATACGCAGTATTTT. It encodes CASSPQLIGTGSTDTQYF.

This clone appeared once. V and J are TRBV5-1 and TRBJ2-5, with D possibly TRBD1 on 5 matching bases. The germline V gene encodes CDR1 SGHRS and CDR2 YFSETQ. The CDR3 length is 15 residues. The V gene lost 0 bases and the J gene lost 4 bases, with 13 bases spanning the gap. CDR3 loop: CASSLVLNQGETQYF. The CDR3, as DNA: TGCGCCAGCAGCTTGGTCTTGAATCAGGGAGAGACCCAGTACTTC.

V usage is TRBV7-3 and J usage is TRBJ2-7, with a tentative D call TRBD2 (6 bases). The germline V and J ends were trimmed by 2 bases and 6 bases, with 11 bases remaining between them. Germline V gene sequence: CDR1 SGHTA, CDR2 FQGTGA. The CDR3 runs to 13 residues. The CDR3 DNA reads TGTGCCAGCAGCTTAGCGGGATCTCGCGAGCAGTACTTC. Encoded protein: CASSLAGSREQYF.

The V call is TRBV7-6, the J call TRBJ2-2; 7 nucleotides match TRBD1. Germline CDR1 is SGHVS and CDR2 is FNYEAQ. CDR3 size: 14 residues. The junction had 1 base not matched to a gene; V was cut back by 3 bases and J by 3 bases. Here the CDR3 DNA reads TGTGCCAGCAGCTTTGGGACAGACACCGGGGAGCTGTTTTTT. Protein product: CASSFGTDTGELFF. The full variable domain, rest sourced from reference TRBV7-6 and TRBJ2-2, is GAGVSQSPRYKVTKRGQDVALRCDPISGHVSLYWYRQALGQGPEFLTYFNYEAQQDKSGLPNDRFSAERPEGSISTLTIQRTEQRDSAMYRCASSFGTDTGELFFGEGSRLTVL.

This clone was observed a handful of times. The genes are TRBV5-1 and TRBJ2-3; tentatively, D is TRBD1 (6 bases). Germline V gene data show CDR1 as SGHRS and CDR2 as YFSETQ. With 4 bases removed from V and 2 bases from J, the gap between germline ends came to 11 bases. The CDR3 contains 14 residues. As DNA, the CDR3 is TGCGCCAGCAGCACCGGACAGACCACAGATACGCAGTATTTT. It is translated as CASSTGQTTDTQYF.

V gene TRBV28 combines with J gene TRBJ2-1, with 9 bases matching TRBD1. Looked up from germline, CDR1 is MDHEN and CDR2 is SYDVKM. The CDR3 covers 16 residues. The V gene end was trimmed by 4 bases and the J gene end by 8 bases; junction bases not matched to a gene: 12. Here the CDR3 reads CASSSFYSGQGYEQFF. Written as DNA, the CDR3 is TGTGCCAGCAGTTCTTTTTACTCGGGACAGGGCTATGAGCAGTTCTTC.

This clone was seen a single time. The J gene is TRBJ1-6, the V gene TRBV7-9, with D unclear. The V and J ends lost 5 bases and 10 bases respectively, with 15 bases between them. CDR1 and CDR2 (germline): SEHNR, FQNEAQ (reference sequence). CDR3 length: 14 residues. The CDR3 nucleotides are TGTGCCAGCAGCCCGGGGAGTTATGGGTCACCCCTCCACTTT. Amino acid sequence: CASSPGSYGSPLHF.

The J gene is TRBJ1-6, the V gene TRBV7-9; 7 bases map to TRBD1. This CDR3 region has 16 residues. The V gene's germline CDR1 is SEHNR and CDR2 FQNEAQ (reference sequence). The trim removed 5 bases at V and 5 bases at J, leaving 9 bases unmatched. The CDR3 sequence is CASSIGGTENNSPLHF. The CDR3 DNA reads TGTGCCAGCAGCATAGGCGGGACAGAGAATAATTCACCCCTCCACTTT.

This chain joins TRBV28 and TRBJ2-5; the match to TRBD2 covers 11 bases. CDR1 and CDR2 from the germline V gene are MDHEN and SYDVKM. The length of the CDR3 is 15 residues. Losses at the gene ends were 3 bases for V and 4 bases for J; bases not matched to a gene: 4. The CDR3 reads CASSFLLAGGETQYF. CDR3 nucleotide sequence: TGTGCCAGCAGTTTTCTGCTAGCGGGAGGAGAGACCCAGTACTTC.

The chain has TRBV28 and TRBJ2-2, with TRBD2 matching 7 bases. Per the germline V gene, CDR1 is MDHEN and CDR2 is SYDVKM. The CDR3 runs to 15 residues. The V segment lost 2 bases and the J segment 5 bases; nucleotides outside the gene matches: 5. The CDR3 region has the DNA TGTGCCAGCAGTTTAGTGGGAGGGCCTACCGGGGAGCTGTTTTTT. The encoded protein is CASSLVGGPTGELFF.

V gene TRBV2 combines with J gene TRBJ2-1; D call uncertain. With 9 bases removed from V and 4 bases from J, the gap between germline ends came to 13 bases. The germline V gene has CDR1 SNHLY and CDR2 FYNNEI. The CDR3 runs to 13 residues. The CDR3 coding sequence is TGTGCCAGTCAGAGGCTCGATTACAATGAGCAGTTCTTC. Protein: CASQRLDYNEQFF.

This sequence joins TRBV15 and TRBJ2-7; 9 bases map to TRBD1. The CDR3 loop spans 15 amino acids. J lost 6 bases, V lost 0 bases, and 6 bases had no gene match. In germline, CDR1 is LNHNV, CDR2 YYDKDF (reference sequence). The CDR3 spells CATSRERGQGREQYF. The CDR3 nucleotides are TGTGCCACCAGCAGAGAACGAGGACAGGGGCGCGAGCAGTACTTC. The full variable domain, in which reference TRBV15 and TRBJ2-7 provide the parts outside the CDR3, is DAMVIQNPRYQVTQFGKPVTLSCSQTLNHNVMYWYQQKSSQAPKLLFHYYDKDFNNEADTPDNFQSRRPNTSFCFLDIRSPGLGDTAMYLCATSRERGQGREQYFGPGTRLTVT.

The chain combines TRBV5-6 with TRBJ1-2; 7 bases fit TRBD1. This CDR3 is built from 17 residues. CDR1 and CDR2 (germline): SGHDT, YYEEEE. The V and J ends lost 1 base and 0 bases, in that order; junction bases with no gene match: 9. The CDR3 here is CASSLSGTAHSNYGYTF. In DNA form, the CDR3 reads TGTGCCAGCAGCTTGTCGGGGACAGCACATTCTAACTATGGCTACACCTTC.

This clone was seen more than once but under ten times. V is TRBV7-2 and J is TRBJ1-2; D remains ambiguous. Germline V lookup: CDR1 SGHTA, CDR2 FQGNSA. The CDR3 is made up of 13 amino acids. V was clipped by 1 base and J by 7 bases, with 10 bases between them. The CDR3 region has the DNA TGTGCCAGCAGCTTAGAGGAGGGCCTTGGCTACACCTTC. It yields the protein CASSLEEGLGYTF.

This rearrangement joins TRBV25-1 to TRBJ2-3; 10 bases are shared with TRBD2. J lost 5 bases, V lost 6 bases, and 5 bases had no gene match. In germline, CDR1 is MGHDK, CDR2 SYGVNS. The CDR3 loop spans 14 amino acids. The CDR3 nucleotides are TGTGCCAGCAGCCTAGCGGGAGTTGAAGATACGCAGTATTTT. This encodes CASSLAGVEDTQYF. The whole variable domain, filled in from reference TRBV25-1 and TRBJ2-3, reads EADIYQTPRYLVIGTGKKITLECSQTMGHDKMYWYQQDPGMELHLIHYSYGVNSTEKGDLSSESTVSRIRTEHFPLTLESARPSHTSQYLCASSLAGVEDTQYFGPGTRLTVL.

V is TRBV2 and J is TRBJ1-1, with TRBD1 identical over 9 bases. CDR3 length equals 13 residues. The junction had 5 bases not matched to a gene; V was cut back by 7 bases and J by 5 bases. Germline CDR1 SNHLY, CDR2 FYNNEI. CDR3 amino acids: CASKGTGLTEAFF. The CDR3 coding sequence is TGTGCCAGCAAAGGGACAGGGCTGACTGAAGCTTTCTTT.

V is TRBV18 and J is TRBJ2-7, with D maybe TRBD2 (5 bases). The CDR3 has 15 amino acids. Germline V gives CDR1 KGHSH, CDR2 LQKENI. With 2 bases removed from V and 3 bases from J, the gap between germline ends came to 14 bases. CDR3 coding DNA: TGTGCCAGCTCACCAAGTGGACTGAGGGTCTACGAGCAGTACTTC. Translating it yields CASSPSGLRVYEQYF.

For the CDR3, the DNA is TGTGCCAGCAGTGATATAGGGACAGGAGGTGAGGAAAAACTGTTTTTT. Encoded protein: CASSDIGTGGEEKLFF. The chain carries TRBV25-1 and TRBJ1-4, with 8 positions matching TRBD1. The CDR3 spans 16 residues. V lost 3 bases and J lost 8; bases outside the gene matches: 11. Germline loops: CDR1 MGHDK, CDR2 SYGVNS.

This clone was detected once. The gene calls are TRBV6-5 and TRBJ2-7; D not resolved. Trimming took 3 bases from V and 0 from J, leaving 6 bases between them. Germline values: CDR1 MNHEY, CDR2 SVGAGI. The CDR3 covers 13 residues. The CDR3 DNA reads as TGTGCCAGCAGTTATGTCAACTCCTACGAGCAGTACTTC. Its translation: CASSYVNSYEQYF.

This chain joins TRBV6-5 and TRBJ1-1; D perhaps matches TRBD1 (6 bases). Germline lookup yields CDR1 MNHEY and CDR2 SVGAGI. V shed 6 bases and J shed 0 bases, with 11 bases lying between them. The CDR3 consists of 14 residues. The CDR3 reads CASRTGQLNTEAFF. The DNA for the CDR3 is TGTGCCAGCAGAACCGGACAGCTGAACACTGAAGCTTTCTTT.

The V gene is TRBV5-1, the J gene TRBJ1-5; tentatively, D is TRBD1 (5 bases). Germline assignment: CDR1 SGHRS and CDR2 YFSETQ. The length of the CDR3 is 17 residues. Trimming cost V 1 base and J 0 bases, with 14 bases left between them. The CDR3 sequence is CASSLSQGTNSNQPQHF. In DNA form, the CDR3 reads TGCGCCAGCAGCTTGAGCCAGGGAACAAATAGCAATCAGCCCCAGCATTTT.

This clone appeared a few times. J is TRBJ2-1 and V is TRBV3-1 (or the pseudogene TRBV3-2); D unresolved. The CDR3 spans 13 residues. Trimming took 6 bases from V and 6 from J, leaving 12 bases between them. Germline V lookup: CDR1 LGHDT, CDR2 YNNKEL (reference sequence). The CDR3 DNA is TGTGCCAGCAGTCGGTCCCCATCCAATGAGCAGTTCTTC. Residues: CASSRSPSNEQFF.

The J gene is TRBJ1-4, the V gene TRBV2, with TRBD1 identical over 9 bases. J gave up 8 bases and V 1 base, and 8 bases lay outside the gene matches. In germline, CDR1 is SNHLY, CDR2 FYNNEI. The CDR3 runs 16 residues. The CDR3 is CASSEGRDRVGEKLFF. The CDR3 DNA is TGTGCCAGCAGTGAAGGCCGGGACAGGGTCGGGGAAAAACTGTTTTTT.

V is TRBV5-1 and J is TRBJ2-3, with 7 bases that match TRBD2. CDR3 size: 17 residues. The V segment lost 0 bases and the J segment 1 base; nucleotides outside the gene matches: 8. Per the germline V gene, CDR1 is SGHRS and CDR2 is YFSETQ. The DNA for the CDR3 is TGCGCCAGCAGCTTGGTAGGTCCCACTAGCGGCACAGATACGCAGTATTTT. It codes for CASSLVGPTSGTDTQYF.